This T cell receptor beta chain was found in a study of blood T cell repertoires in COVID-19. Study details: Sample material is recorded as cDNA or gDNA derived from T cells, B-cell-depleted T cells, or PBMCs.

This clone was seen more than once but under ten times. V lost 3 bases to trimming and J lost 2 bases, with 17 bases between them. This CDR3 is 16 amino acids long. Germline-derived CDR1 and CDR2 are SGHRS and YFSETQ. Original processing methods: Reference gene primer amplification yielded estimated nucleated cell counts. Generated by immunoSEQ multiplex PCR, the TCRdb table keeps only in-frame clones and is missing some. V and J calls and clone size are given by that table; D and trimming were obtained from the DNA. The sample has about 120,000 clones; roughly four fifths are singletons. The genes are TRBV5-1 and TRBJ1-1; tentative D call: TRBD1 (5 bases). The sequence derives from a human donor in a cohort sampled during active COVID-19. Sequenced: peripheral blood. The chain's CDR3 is CASSSLKRGVNTEAFF. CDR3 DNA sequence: TGCGCCAGCAGCTCACTCAAGCGGGGGGTTAACACTGAAGCTTTCTTT.